This T cell receptor beta chain was profiled in a study of Graves' ophthalmopathy and Graves' hyperthyroidism. Findings and limits, study-wide: Predictions made by the model for ophthalmopathy progression reached approximately 71% sensitivity and 72% to 85% specificity. Also, most clonotypes expanded in the thyroid above 0.001 frequency appeared in blood.

TCR beta CDR3 amplification used RNA transcripts. An initial RT-PCR round employing HTBI primers preceded a second-round multiplex PCR. MiXCR, applied by TCRdb to the multiplex PCR reads, yields one record per CDR3 protein. The profile shows around 520,000 distinct CDR3 sequences, about two fifths of them singletons. This clonotype was detected many times. Its antigen is unidentified. This CDR3 is 16 amino acids long. Trimming left V 3 bases short and J 2 bases short, with 12 bases between. Germline V gene sequence: CDR1 KGHDR, CDR2 SFDVKD. Lactation, pregnancy, uncontrolled infections and other autoimmune diseases were all grounds for excluding patients. Clinical symptoms and serum thyroxine were used for diagnosis; TRAb, thyroid ultrasound and orbital computed tomography were also relied on.

The sample comprised peripheral blood or thyroid tissue (not recorded which). The chain carries TRBV24-1 and TRBJ2-2, with D tentatively TRBD2 (6 bases). The TCR originated in an adult man with Graves' hyperthyroidism. This chain's CDR3 is CATSDPEEGNTGELFF. In DNA form, the CDR3 reads TGTGCCACCAGTGATCCAGAGGAGGGCAACACCGGGGAGCTGTTTTTT.